This entry describes one TCR beta chain. Its antigen remains unknown. Produced via immunoSEQ multiplex PCR; TCRdb's table is partial and in-frame only. The sample includes 70,000 to 95,000 clones, about 80% of them seen just once. Ipilimumab-mediated CTLA-4 blockade plus focal radiation was given to patients having chemo-refractory metastatic non-small-cell lung cancer. This specimen belongs to a study of radiotherapy plus CTLA-4 blockade in lung cancer. Study-wide results and limits: Following radiotherapy plus ipilimumab, tumor-derived TCR clones expanded in the blood. It was early blood T cell clone dynamics, with interferon-beta, that reportedly best predicted response.

Sequenced here: peripheral blood, sampled from a patient treated with radiotherapy plus ipilimumab. The sequence was collected from a human donor with non-small cell lung cancer that progressed on radiotherapy plus ipilimumab.

CDR3 DNA: TGTGCCAGCAGCCAAGTTGGTGAGACCCAGTACTTC. This sequence encodes CASSQVGETQYF. The chain carries TRBV14 and TRBJ2-5, with D uncertain. CDR1 is SGHDN and CDR2 is FVKESK in the germline V gene. V was cut by 1 base and J by 5 bases, with 5 bases left in between. The CDR3 has 12 residues.